The 4 T cell receptor beta chains given below trace back to one sample, sequenced in a study of blood T cell repertoires in COVID-19. Here immunoSEQ multiplex PCR was the method, and the copy in TCRdb shows in-frame clones only, minus some. The repertoire includes about 62,000 clones, more than 75% of them detected once, and more than 1% sits in the top ten. The specimen sequenced was peripheral blood. Receptor source: a man aged 70-80 years with acute or convalescent COVID-19.

This clone was seen once. J is TRBJ1-2 and V is TRBV30; D not certain. There are 13 residues in the CDR3. V dropped 2 bases and J dropped 4 bases, with 11 bases sitting between them. The germline CDR1 and CDR2 sequences are GTSNPN and SVGIG (reference sequence). Written as DNA, the CDR3 is TGTGCCTGGAGTTCTGAGATCCCCTATGGCTACACCTTC. This encodes CAWSSEIPYGYTF.

V is TRBV5-6 and J is TRBJ1-1; 10 bases line up with TRBD1. CDR1 and CDR2 (germline): SGHDT, YYEEEE. The CDR3 contains 14 residues. The V gene end was trimmed by 3 bases and the J gene end by 7 bases; junction bases not matched to a gene: 6. CDR3: CASSSGQGFVEAFF. For the CDR3, the DNA is TGTGCCAGCAGCTCGGGACAGGGGTTTGTTGAAGCTTTCTTT. Full variable domain (rest looked up from reference TRBV5-6 and TRBJ1-1): DAGVTQSPTHLIKTRGQQVTLRCSPKSGHDTVSWYQQALGQGPQFIFQYYEEEERQRGNFPDRFSGHQFPNYSSELNVNALLLGDSALYLCASSSGQGFVEAFFGQGTRLTVV.

The V call is TRBV2, the J call TRBJ1-5; D ambiguous. Germline V CDR1 and CDR2: SNHLY, FYNNEI. The V end lost 4 bases, the J end lost 4 bases, and 14 bases lay between the germline ends. The CDR3 is 15 amino acids. CDR3 region: CASSGDHSGNQPQHF. The CDR3 region has the DNA TGTGCCAGCAGTGGGGATCACAGCGGGAATCAGCCCCAGCATTTT.

The chain combines TRBV15 with TRBJ2-7, with TRBD1 matching over 9 bases. J was trimmed by 5 bases and V by 3 bases; bases with no gene match: 11. From germline, CDR1 is LNHNV and CDR2 YYDKDF (reference sequence). The CDR3 runs to 16 residues. The CDR3: CATSRGGQGILHEQYF. The CDR3 DNA follows: TGTGCCACCAGCAGGGGGGGACAGGGCATTCTCCACGAGCAGTACTTC.